This T cell receptor (beta chain) was sequenced in a study of human T cells and chemical hapten exposure. Study overall: Read at 6 days, the patch tests placed 0.01% DPC on the upper back. TCR yield per sample varied, mainly due to pooled library volumes.

Time point reported: patch test 3, about 24 weeks after DPC sensitization. This sample's treatment: therapeutic diphenylcyclopropenone sensitization with weekly scalp DPC. CDR3 size: 16 residues. Germline CDR1 reads SNHLY; CDR2 reads FYNNEI. Trimming pared 0 bases from V and 0 bases from J, leaving 6 bases between. The sample holds many counts of this clonotype. Unique molecular identifiers were linked by the library to individual cDNA molecules. TCRdb fed the RACE reads into MiXCR, producing one record per CDR3 protein. The sample lists tens of thousands of distinct CDR3 sequences; roughly 12% were seen once.

The TCR comes from a man under 40 with alopecia areata. Some clones in this sample may be carry-over from other donors' samples. J is TRBJ2-6 and V is TRBV2, with D hard to call. The sequencing used whole blood, collected in connection with sensitization to the hapten diphenylcyclopropenone (DPC). In DNA, the CDR3 is TGTGCCAGCAGTGAAGCGACCGTCTCTGGGGCCAACGTCCTGACTTTC. Its translation: CASSEATVSGANVLTF.